This T cell receptor beta chain was sequenced during a study of a mutant IDH1 vaccine in newly diagnosed glioma. TCRdb keeps only in-frame clones here, not all; method: immunoSEQ multiplex PCR. The sample has approximately 50,000 clones, less than 90% seen once. Study-level points and caveats: It seemed that pseudoprogression was not linked to changes in the top peripheral T cell clonotypes.

J lost 4 bases, V lost 5 bases, and 9 bases had no gene match. The CDR3 has 16 amino acids. Germline CDR1 reads SEHNR; CDR2 reads FQNEAQ (reference sequence). In regard to this clone: Its antigen is currently unknown.

Stated time point: week 35, safety follow-up. The study gave 300 ug of mutant IDH1 20-mer peptide per vaccine dose, with topical imiquimod. Across weeks 1, 3, 5, 7, 11, 15, 19 and 23, patients received a vaccination each time, eight in all. This TCR was recovered from a man aged 40-49 years with glioma. The rearrangement uses TRBV7-9 and TRBJ2-1, with 9 bases fitting TRBD2. Here the sequenced sample was PBMCs, taken from a glioma patient whose treatment included an IDH1 peptide vaccine. The CDR3 sequence: CASSPNSGSGYNEQFF. CDR3 bases: TGTGCCAGCAGCCCAAATAGCGGGAGCGGTTACAATGAGCAGTTCTTC.